One sample yielded the 9 T cell receptor beta chains listed below, sequenced in a study of human T cells and chemical hapten exposure. TCRdb re-analysed the RACE reads in MiXCR, keeping a single row per CDR3 protein. The sample yields tens of thousands of distinct CDR3 sequences, approximately 7.4% seen once. Regarding time point: healthy volunteer bleed at 2 weeks. Total RNA extraction was carried out from unfractionated whole blood. The material sequenced was whole blood. The receptor set was obtained from a human donor in good health. Some clones in this sample may be carry-over from other donors' samples.

The CDR3 protein is CASSPTSGAVYEQYF. Written as DNA, the CDR3 is TGCGCCAGCAGCCCGACGTCGGGGGCGGTTTACGAGCAGTACTTC. J is TRBJ2-7 and V is TRBV5-1; D tentatively reads TRBD1 or TRBD2 (6 bases each). The CDR3 covers 15 residues. CDR1 and CDR2 (germline): SGHRS, YFSETQ. The ends were cut back, 4 bases at V and 4 bases at J, with 18 bases in the middle.

This clonotype was observed a handful of times. The chain links TRBV7-2 to TRBJ2-1; D not resolved. The length of the CDR3 is 14 residues. The germline gives CDR1 SGHTA, CDR2 FQGNSA. Trimming stripped 0 bases from V and 7 bases from J, with 10 bases between. The CDR3 DNA reads TGTGCCAGCAGCTTAGCGCTGGGAAAGAATGAGCAGTTCTTC. As protein: CASSLALGKNEQFF.

This sequence joins TRBV4-2 and TRBJ1-4; 8 bases map to TRBD1. The CDR3 length is 15 residues. The ends lost 3 bases at V and 8 bases at J; junction bases unmatched: 8. Looked up from germline, CDR1 is LGHNA and CDR2 is YNFKEQ. The CDR3 is CASSHSGGFGEKLFF. The CDR3 coding sequence is TGTGCCAGCAGCCACTCAGGGGGCTTTGGAGAAAAACTGTTTTTT.

This clonotype has ten or more counts. The chain combines TRBV7-2 with TRBJ1-5, with D possibly being TRBD1 (6 bases). Germline CDR1 and CDR2: SGHTA and FQGNSA. V was shortened by 1 base and J by 0 bases, with 10 bases between the two germline ends. This CDR3 has 16 amino acids. CDR3 coding DNA: TGTGCCAGCAGCTTAGAGGGGGGGTATAGCAATCAGCCCCAGCATTTT. It is translated as CASSLEGGYSNQPQHF.

This clonotype was seen only a few times. The chain uses TRBV7-8 and TRBJ2-3; D gene unclear. The CDR3 length is 14 residues. The V end lost 3 bases, the J end lost 1 base, and 8 bases lay between the germline ends. Germline CDR1 is SGHVS and CDR2 is FQNEAQ. As DNA, the CDR3 is TGTGCCAGCAGCTTTTCAAGGGGCACAGATACGCAGTATTTT. Translation: CASSFSRGTDTQYF.

This clonotype was detected many times. In nucleotides, the CDR3 is TGCAGTGCTAGTGTTCCGGGGCAAGCCCCCAATCAGCCCCAGCATTTT. This codes for CSASVPGQAPNQPQHF. V usage is TRBV20-1 and J usage is TRBJ1-5, with D tentatively TRBD1 (5 bases). The germline V gene encodes CDR1 DFQATT and CDR2 SNEGSKA (reference sequence). CDR3 length: 16 residues. V lost 3 bases to trimming and J lost 3 bases, with 18 bases between them.

This clonotype was observed many times. The chain is built from TRBV2 and TRBJ1-4, with D uncertain. The CDR3 contains 13 residues. V shed 6 bases and J shed 8 bases, with 13 bases lying between them. The germline V gene has CDR1 SNHLY and CDR2 FYNNEI. The CDR3 loop is CASSPLLGEKLFF. The CDR3 DNA reads as TGTGCCAGCAGCCCCTTGTTGGGGGAAAAACTGTTTTTT.

The CDR3 coding sequence is TGTGCCAGCAGCTTGGCTACAGGGGGCGCGGAGACCCAGTACTTC. It translates to CASSLATGGAETQYF. The rearrangement uses TRBV5-5 and TRBJ2-5, with 9 bases lining up with TRBD1. Germline-derived CDR1 and CDR2 are SGHKS and YYEKEE (reference sequence). This CDR3 has 15 residues. V lost 0 bases and J lost 5; bases outside the gene matches: 5.

A few counts support this clonotype. The V gene is TRBV12-3 or TRBV12-4, the J gene TRBJ2-1; perhaps D is TRBD1 or TRBD2 (6 bases each). The CDR3 has 16 residues. V lost 5 bases and J 4 bases, leaving 18 bases between the germline ends. CDR3 residues: CASSPPGASWYNEQFF. CDR3 bases: TGTGCCAGCAGTCCCCCGGGGGCCTCATGGTACAATGAGCAGTTCTTC.